The next 13 T cell receptor beta chains were all read from a single sample in a study of T cells in Graves' hyperthyroidism and ophthalmopathy (dated by TCRdb to about 2019). Library preparation used multiplex PCR. The sequencer listed for this sample is Illumina HiSeq 2000. Amplification of TCR beta CDR3 regions was carried out from RNA transcripts. For the first round of RT-PCR on the TCR CDR3, the HTBI primer set was used together with the Qiagen OneStep RT-PCR kit. TCRdb's own reprocessing of the public reads used fastp at Q25 and MiXCR and kept productive beta chains. Rows matching on CDR3 protein sequence are summarized as one entry with the most common DNA and genes. The sample includes a few hundred thousand distinct CDR3 sequences, with around 15% observed a single time. The ten largest clonotypes hold roughly 35% of the sample. The specimen sequenced was blood. The receptors originated from a woman aged 40 to 50 with Graves' ophthalmopathy.

This chain connects TRBV7-2 to TRBJ1-6; D is undetermined. CDR3 size: 14 residues. Trimming shortened V by 2 bases and J by 7 bases, and 9 bases separated the two germline ends. Germline loops: CDR1 SGHTA, CDR2 FQGNSA. The CDR3 nucleotides are TGTGCCAGCAGCTTATATCTATACAATTCACCCCTCCACTTT. It specifies CASSLYLYNSPLHF.

This clonotype was seen at least ten times. CDR3 in DNA: TGCGCCAGCAGTGGAATCGGGGGCAGTGGTACCTATGGCTACACCTTC. Amino acids: CASSGIGGSGTYGYTF. The genes are TRBV10-2 and TRBJ1-2; weak D call: TRBD1 (6 bases). The CDR3 has 16 residues. V lost 4 bases and J 4 bases, leaving 19 bases between the germline ends. CDR1 and CDR2 (germline): WSHSY, SAAADI.

This clonotype was recorded many times. J is TRBJ2-7 and V is TRBV20-1, with 9 bases lining up with TRBD1. With 4 bases clipped from V and 6 bases from J, the junction kept 10 bases outside the gene matches. CDR1 DFQATT and CDR2 SNEGSKA come from the germline V gene (reference sequence). This CDR3 has 14 amino acids. CDR3 amino acids: CSANPGTGRGEQYF. CDR3 sequence (DNA): TGCAGTGCTAACCCCGGGACAGGGCGAGGCGAGCAGTACTTC.

This clonotype was seen only a few times. V is TRBV9 and J is TRBJ2-6; the D is unclear. Trimming removed 2 bases at V and 0 bases at J, with 6 bases between. Germline V gene data show CDR1 as SGDLS and CDR2 as YYNGEE. This CDR3 has 15 amino acids. The CDR3, as DNA: TGTGCCAGCAGCGTTAGAAGCTCTGGGGCCAACGTCCTGACTTTC. Translating gives CASSVRSSGANVLTF.

Ten or more counts support this clonotype. The V call is TRBV20-1, the J call TRBJ2-7, with a possible D match to TRBD2 (7 bases). Germline lookup yields CDR1 DFQATT and CDR2 SNEGSKA (reference sequence). The CDR3 covers 14 residues. Trimming cost V 5 bases and J 7 bases, with 21 bases left between them. The CDR3 here is CSAGGAGTLREQYF. CDR3 DNA: TGCAGTGCTGGGGGGGCTGGAACCCTCCGAGAGCAGTACTTC.

The chain combines TRBV6-2 or TRBV6-3 with TRBJ1-4; D unclear. Germline V CDR1 and CDR2: MNHEY, SVGEGT. This CDR3 comprises 11 residues. V was trimmed by 2 bases and J by 7 bases, leaving 2 bases between them. Written as DNA, the CDR3 is TGTGCCAGCAGTTACAGTGAAAAACTGTTTTTT. It codes for CASSYSEKLFF.

There are a few counts of this clonotype. The chain employs TRBV19 and TRBJ1-4; 7 positions agree with TRBD1. Germline CDR1 is LNHDA and CDR2 is SQIVND (reference sequence). V was pared by 4 bases and J by 4 bases, with 6 bases of the junction left unmatched. The CDR3 is 15 amino acids. The CDR3 DNA sequence: TGTGCCAGTAGTACCGGGGACAGCTATAATGAAAAACTGTTTTTT. Amino acids: CASSTGDSYNEKLFF.

This clonotype showed up many times. The genes are TRBV5-4 and TRBJ2-5; TRBD2 aligns across 12 bases. CDR1 and CDR2 from the germline V gene are SGHNT and YYREEE (reference sequence). The length of the CDR3 is 18 residues. V dropped 2 bases and J dropped 5; count of bases not matched to a gene: 13. The CDR3 bases are TGTGCCAGCAGCTTAGCCGCTAGCGGGGGGGCGTTCAGGGAGACCCAGTACTTC. This translates into CASSLAASGGAFRETQYF.

This clonotype was detected only a few times. The chain recombines TRBV30 with TRBJ1-4; tentatively, D is TRBD1 (5 bases). This CDR3 contains 14 residues. The V gene lost 5 bases and the J gene lost 5 bases, with 15 bases spanning the gap. Germline V lookup: CDR1 GTSNPN, CDR2 SVGIG (reference sequence). CDR3 coding DNA: TGTGCCTGGTCCTCTGGGGGGTCCAATGAAAAACTGTTTTTT. Encoded protein: CAWSSGGSNEKLFF. The full variable domain, completed using reference TRBV30 and TRBJ1-4, is SQTIHQWPATLVQPVGSPLSLECTVEGTSNPNLYWYRQAAGRGLQLLFYSVGIGQISSEVPQNLSASRPQDRQFILSSKKLLLSDSGFYLCAWSSGGSNEKLFFGSGTQLSVL.

This clonotype has more than one count but fewer than ten. The gene calls are TRBV25-1 and TRBJ2-7; 15 bases are shared with TRBD2. Germline V gene data show CDR1 as MGHDK and CDR2 as SYGVNS. V lost 6 bases and J lost 7; bases outside the gene matches: 16. The CDR3 length is 18 residues. DNA of the CDR3: TGTGCCAGCAGACGTCCGGGACTAGCGGGAGGCCCCGTTGGGGAGCAGTACTTC. Translating it yields CASRRPGLAGGPVGEQYF.

This clonotype occurred a few times. This may arise from a read error, as a much more abundant clone is one base away. For the CDR3, the DNA is TGTGCCAGCGGCTCAACCTCCAGGACGAACACCGGGGAGCTGTTTTTT. It translates to CASGSTSRTNTGELFF. The rearrangement joins TRBV7-2 to TRBJ2-2; D call uncertain. Germline V CDR1 and CDR2: SGHTA, FQGNSA. The CDR3 spans 16 residues. V shed 8 bases and J shed 0 bases, with 16 bases lying between them.

In its sample, this clonotype was seen a few times. This chain connects TRBV19 to TRBJ2-2; no firm D call. This CDR3 contains 11 residues. V lost 5 bases, J lost 9 bases, and 7 bases lay in between. Germline V lookup: CDR1 LNHDA, CDR2 SQIVND (reference sequence). CDR3 coding DNA: TGTGCCAGTAGTGTGGGCCGGGAGCTGTTTTTT. This gives the protein CASSVGRELFF.

Ten or more counts support this clonotype. The chain carries TRBV28 and TRBJ2-7, with D perhaps assigned TRBD1 or TRBD2 (6 bases each). The ends were cut back, 1 base at V and 3 bases at J, with 19 bases in the middle. The CDR3 covers 17 residues. CDR1 is MDHEN, CDR2 SYDVKM, per germline. CDR3 sequence: CASSLLLPRLGGYEQYF. The CDR3, as DNA: TGTGCCAGCAGTTTATTACTCCCTCGACTAGGGGGCTACGAGCAGTACTTC.